Below are 20 T cell receptor beta chains sequenced from a single sample in a study of regulatory T cells in long-lasting Graves disease (dated by TCRdb to about 2021). The sample's time point label is to be understood as: newly diagnosed GD, antithyroid drugs for less than 3 months. RNA was extracted from PBMCs in TRIzol for both TCR sequencing and RNA sequencing. Libraries were built with multiplex PCR. For sequencing, an Illumina HiSeq 4000 was employed. CDR3 regions were amplified by Arm-PCR with iRepertoire HTBI primers to construct TCR beta libraries. TCRdb took the public reads, trimmed them with fastp at Q25, ran MiXCR for clone calling and kept in-frame beta chains. Under each unique CDR3 protein, matching rows form one entry showing the most common genes and DNA. The sample records hundreds of thousands of distinct CDR3 sequences, roughly 15% of which are singletons. The ten most abundant clones make up under 20% of the sample.

These data were also reused for a study on T cells in Graves' hyperthyroidism and ophthalmopathy.

The sample was peripheral blood mononuclear cells (PBMCs), taken at new diagnosis, from a patient treated with antithyroid drugs. The origin of the receptors is a woman in her twenties or thirties with Graves disease. Donor details come from another sample of the same person, matched by shared clones.

The chain has TRBV20-1 and TRBJ1-4; unclear D gene. The CDR3 is 11 amino acids. Germline V gene lookup returns CDR1 DFQATT and CDR2 SNEGSKA (reference sequence). V lost 7 bases, J lost 8 bases, and 11 bases lay in between. CDR3 DNA sequence: TGCAGTGTAGACCGTGGAGAAAAACTGTTTTTT. This codes for CSVDRGEKLFF.

The chain couples TRBV7-9 to TRBJ2-5; D is unclear. There are 12 residues in the CDR3. The V and J ends lost 4 bases and 4 bases respectively, with 7 bases between them. Germline V gene lookup returns CDR1 SEHNR and CDR2 FQNEAQ (reference sequence). The chain's CDR3 is CASSSRTETQYF. The CDR3 coding sequence is TGTGCCAGCAGCTCCCGAACAGAGACCCAGTACTTC.

This clonotype was detected many times. V gene TRBV6-1 combines with J gene TRBJ2-4; no reliable D call. V was cut by 2 bases and J by 6 bases, with 11 bases left in between. The germline gives CDR1 MNHNS, CDR2 SASEGT. This CDR3 comprises 14 residues. The CDR3 DNA sequence: TGTGCCAGCAGTGAACGGGCCTCGGGAAACATTCAGTACTTC. Translating gives CASSERASGNIQYF.

In its sample, this clonotype was seen many times. The rearrangement uses TRBV28 and TRBJ2-3; 12 bases line up with TRBD2. Per the germline V gene, CDR1 is MDHEN and CDR2 is SYDVKM. The V gene end was trimmed by 5 bases and the J gene end by 7 bases; junction bases not matched to a gene: 4. There are 14 residues in the CDR3. This CDR3 is CASSVTSGRNTQYF. The DNA of the CDR3 is TGTGCCAGCAGTGTTACTAGCGGGAGGAATACGCAGTATTTT.

This clonotype was seen only a few times. In DNA form, the CDR3 reads TGTGCCAGCGGCCCCGATAGAAAGGAGACCCAGTACTTC. Translating gives CASGPDRKETQYF. J is TRBJ2-5 and V is TRBV5-4; no definite D call. Germline CDR1 and CDR2: SGHNT and YYREEE (reference sequence). This CDR3 is built from 13 residues. V shed 7 bases and J shed 5 bases, with 15 bases lying between them.

This clonotype was detected many times. J is TRBJ1-2 and V is TRBV6-1; D remains unclear. Per the germline V gene, CDR1 is MNHNS and CDR2 is SASEGT. Deletions cut 2 bases from V and 4 bases from J, with 8 bases between. This CDR3 contains 13 residues. This chain's CDR3 is CASSEHGPYGYTF. The CDR3 nucleotides read TGTGCCAGCAGTGAACACGGACCCTATGGCTACACCTTC.

This clonotype occurred many times. This chain links TRBV6-2 or TRBV6-3 with TRBJ2-1; D possibly corresponds to TRBD1 (6 bases). Trimming removed 4 bases at V and 8 bases at J, with 21 bases between. Germline CDR1 is MNHEY and CDR2 is SVGEGT. The CDR3 loop spans 16 amino acids. CDR3 coding DNA: TGTGCCAGCAGTTCGAGGACAGTTCGTATGATCGATGAGCAGTTCTTC. This gives the protein CASSSRTVRMIDEQFF.

This clonotype occurred a few times. This rearrangement joins TRBV9 to TRBJ2-7; D gene ambiguous. Germline V gene sequence: CDR1 SGDLS, CDR2 YYNGEE. The CDR3 extends over 14 amino acids. Trimming removed 7 bases from V and 1 base from J, with 15 bases in between. CDR3 in DNA: TGTGCCAGCTCATACTCCCCCCAATCCTACGAGCAGTACTTC. Amino acids: CASSYSPQSYEQYF.

This clonotype came up a few times. CDR3 residues: CASSRPGAREQYF. The CDR3 coding sequence is TGTGCCAGCAGCCGACCGGGAGCCCGAGAGCAGTACTTC. The rearrangement joins TRBV5-6 to TRBJ2-7; D possibly corresponds to TRBD2 (6 bases). With 4 bases removed from V and 7 bases from J, the gap between germline ends came to 15 bases. This CDR3 has 13 amino acids. CDR1 is SGHDT, CDR2 YYEEEE, per germline. The entire variable domain, with the rest obtained from reference TRBV5-6 and TRBJ2-7, is as follows: DAGVTQSPTHLIKTRGQQVTLRCSPKSGHDTVSWYQQALGQGPQFIFQYYEEEERQRGNFPDRFSGHQFPNYSSELNVNALLLGDSALYLCASSRPGAREQYFGPGTRLTVT.

Concerning this clonotype itself: A much larger clone sits a single nucleotide away, making a read error possible. The V call is TRBV7-2, the J call TRBJ2-1; 7 bases are a match to TRBD2. CDR1 SGHTA and CDR2 FQGNSA come from the germline V gene. The V and J ends lost 6 bases and 3 bases, in that order; junction bases with no gene match: 17. This CDR3 has 18 amino acids. The CDR3 sequence: CASSFPAGEPLLYNEQFF. The CDR3 DNA reads as TGTGCCAGCAGTTTTCCTGCGGGAGAGCCGCTTCTCTACAATGAGCAGTTCTTC.

A remark on this clonotype: One base away lies a much larger clone, so this may be a sequencing read error. The V and J genes are TRBV6-1 and TRBJ2-3; the match to TRBD1 covers 8 bases. The length of the CDR3 is 14 residues. Germline lookup yields CDR1 MNHNS and CDR2 SASEGT. The trim removed 6 bases at V and 2 bases at J, leaving 4 bases unmatched. The CDR3 is CASRPTGVTDTQYF. The CDR3 DNA reads TGTGCCAGCAGACCGACAGGGGTCACAGATACGCAGTATTTT.

Regarding this clonotype: A clone one base away is much larger, so this may be a read error. This chain links TRBV20-1 with TRBJ2-3; D is perhaps TRBD1 (6 bases). The CDR3 sequence is 14 residues long. Germline CDR1 is DFQATT and CDR2 is SNEGSKA (reference sequence). CDR3 sequence reads: CGASSLGGIDTQYF. CDR3 nucleotide sequence: TGCGGTGCTAGCAGTCTAGGGGGTATTGATACGCAGTATTTT.

This clonotype was counted only a few times. The chain employs TRBV28 and TRBJ1-3; 7 bases are shared with TRBD1. The CDR3 is made up of 16 amino acids. Germline CDR1 is MDHEN and CDR2 is SYDVKM. The junction had 12 bases not matched to a gene; V was cut back by 6 bases and J by 4 bases. This CDR3 is CASRSTGAGGGNTIYF. DNA of the CDR3: TGTGCCAGCAGATCTACAGGGGCCGGAGGGGGAAACACCATATATTTT.

This chain uses TRBV2 with TRBJ1-3; D is unresolved. The CDR3 extends over 13 amino acids. In germline, CDR1 is SNHLY, CDR2 FYNNEI. Trimming stripped 6 bases from V and 4 bases from J, with 10 bases between. The DNA for the CDR3 is TGTGCCAGCAGGGGCGGACCCGGAAACACCATATATTTT. The encoded protein is CASRGGPGNTIYF.

This clonotype has a count of ten or more. The rearrangement links TRBV6-2 or TRBV6-3 to TRBJ1-5; possibly TRBD1 for D (6 bases). From germline, CDR1 is MNHEY and CDR2 SVGEGT. This CDR3 region has 14 residues. Trimming took off 5 bases at V and 4 bases at J, with 12 bases between the two ends. This chain's CDR3 is CASSPQGKNQPQHF. The CDR3 nucleotides are TGTGCCAGCAGTCCACAGGGAAAAAATCAGCCCCAGCATTTT.

The CDR3 bases are TGTGCCAGCAGTGCCGGGGGGTGGACCGGGGAGCTGTTTTTT. Translation: CASSAGGWTGELFF. V gene TRBV2 combines with J gene TRBJ2-2; 7 bases match TRBD2. This CDR3 contains 14 residues. V dropped 4 bases and J dropped 5; count of bases not matched to a gene: 4. Germline V gives CDR1 SNHLY, CDR2 FYNNEI.

This clonotype was detected many times. The J gene is TRBJ1-2, the V gene TRBV2; D gene uncertain. Germline V gene sequence: CDR1 SNHLY, CDR2 FYNNEI. The CDR3 runs 14 residues. Trimming took off 5 bases at V and 8 bases at J, with 18 bases between the two ends. The CDR3 DNA is TGTGCCAGCAGTCCGGCCGGAGGGAATGGGGGCTACACCTTC. Encoded protein: CASSPAGGNGGYTF.

This clonotype was seen more than once but under ten times. The chain recombines TRBV10-3 with TRBJ2-5; 9 bases map to TRBD2. CDR1 is ENHRY, CDR2 SYGVKD, per germline. The CDR3 runs 14 residues. Unmatched junction bases numbered 8, after V lost 6 bases and J lost 6 bases. The CDR3 region has the DNA TGTGCCATCAGCTTAGCGGGAGCTGAGCAGACCCAGTACTTC. Protein sequence: CAISLAGAEQTQYF.

Comments on this clonotype: A much larger clonotype is one base distant, so this may be a read error. It is likely a read error, because the conserved phenylalanine at the end of the CDR3 is missing. The V call is TRBV30, the J call TRBJ1-2; weak D call: TRBD1 (6 bases). This CDR3 is built from 14 residues. Germline lookup yields CDR1 GTSNPN and CDR2 SVGIG (reference sequence). V lost 0 bases and J lost 10, with 18 bases in between. This chain's CDR3 is CAWSVSGAGVVYTI. In DNA form, the CDR3 reads TGTGCCTGGAGTGTATCGGGGGCTGGGGTTGTCTACACCATC.

The chain carries TRBV5-1 and TRBJ2-3; 9 bases are a match to TRBD1. Germline CDR1 is SGHRS and CDR2 is YFSETQ. Losses at the gene ends were 7 bases for V and 3 bases for J; bases not matched to a gene: 9. This CDR3 has 15 amino acids. The CDR3 bases are TGCGCCAGCCGCGACAGGACAGGGGAAACAGATACGCAGTATTTT. Its protein product is CASRDRTGETDTQYF.